The rows below give T cell receptor beta chains drawn from one sample of a study of blood T cell repertoires in COVID-19. Libraries were prepared by immunoSEQ multiplex PCR; TCRdb keeps only in-frame clonotypes and omits some of them. The data show a few hundred thousand clones, 65% to 85% seen once. Material: peripheral blood. The receptors derive from a woman aged 45-65 years with acute or convalescent COVID-19. Each CDR3 is given with its conserved first and last residue. Fields, in order: D gene, V gene, CDR3 length, clone size, J gene, CDR3 DNA, CDR3 protein. A D gene is named only where the DNA matches it firmly. Clone size appears in some rows only: once, few, many, or a class for an expanded clone.

d_gene: TRBD2
v_gene: TRBV19
len: 14
abundance: -
j_gene: TRBJ2-1
CDR3nt: TGTGCCACTGGGAGGGATTTCCGTAGGGATGAGCAGTTCTTC
CDR3aa: CATGRDFRRDEQFF

d_gene: TRBD1
v_gene: TRBV10-3
len: 14
abundance: -
j_gene: TRBJ1-4
CDR3nt: TGTGCCACCAGTCCCGGACAGGGCGGAGAAAAACTGTTTTTT
CDR3aa: CATSPGQGGEKLFF

d_gene: -
v_gene: TRBV6-5
len: 12
abundance: -
j_gene: TRBJ1-4
CDR3nt: TGTGCCAGCAGCATGAGAGAGGAAAAACTGTTTTTT
CDR3aa: CASSMREEKLFF

d_gene: -
v_gene: TRBV11-2
len: 13
abundance: -
j_gene: TRBJ1-5
CDR3nt: TGTGCCAGCAGCTTGTACAGGGCCCAGCCCCAGCATTTT
CDR3aa: CASSLYRAQPQHF

d_gene: -
v_gene: TRBV7-2
len: 15
abundance: -
j_gene: TRBJ1-3
CDR3nt: TGTGCCAGCAGCTTCAGTTTCCTCTCTGGAAACACCATATATTTT
CDR3aa: CASSFSFLSGNTIYF

d_gene: TRBD1
v_gene: TRBV20-1
len: 13
abundance: -
j_gene: TRBJ1-2
CDR3nt: TGCAGTGCTAGTGACCCCAGGGGGCTTGGCTACACCTTC
CDR3aa: CSASDPRGLGYTF

d_gene: TRBD1
v_gene: TRBV5-1
len: 14
abundance: -
j_gene: TRBJ1-2
CDR3nt: TGCGCCAGCAGCTCGGGACAGGGGCACTATGGCTACACCTTC
CDR3aa: CASSSGQGHYGYTF

d_gene: -
v_gene: TRBV6-5
len: 16
abundance: once
j_gene: TRBJ1-2
CDR3nt: TGTGCCAGCAGTTACTCCTCGGGGACATACACGGATGGCTACACCTTC
CDR3aa: CASSYSSGTYTDGYTF

d_gene: -
v_gene: TRBV4-3
len: 13
abundance: -
j_gene: TRBJ1-1
CDR3nt: TGCGCCAGCAGCCGTATTATGAACACTGAAGCTTTCTTT
CDR3aa: CASSRIMNTEAFF

d_gene: TRBD2
v_gene: TRBV7-9
len: 19
abundance: -
j_gene: TRBJ2-1
CDR3nt: TGTGCCAGCAGCGGTATACCGGGACTAGCGGGGGGGCCTTACAATGAGCAGTTCTTC
CDR3aa: CASSGIPGLAGGPYNEQFF

d_gene: TRBD1
v_gene: TRBV4-2
len: 16
abundance: few
j_gene: TRBJ1-1
CDR3nt: TGTGCCAGCAGCCAAGCGATAGCACAGGGGGACACTGAAGCTTTCTTT
CDR3aa: CASSQAIAQGDTEAFF

d_gene: -
v_gene: TRBV5-1
len: 15
abundance: -
j_gene: TRBJ2-3
CDR3nt: TGCGCCAGCAGCTTGGCTGGAGAAAGCACAGATACGCAGTATTTT
CDR3aa: CASSLAGESTDTQYF

d_gene: -
v_gene: TRBV28
len: 12
abundance: -
j_gene: TRBJ1-1
CDR3nt: TGTGCCAGCTGTAACGGGAACACTGAAGCTTTCTTT
CDR3aa: CASCNGNTEAFF

d_gene: -
v_gene: TRBV29-1
len: 16
abundance: -
j_gene: TRBJ1-1
CDR3nt: TGCAGCGCAGCGGAGGGGGGGCCAAGAAAGGACACTGAAGCTTTCTTT
CDR3aa: CSAAEGGPRKDTEAFF

d_gene: -
v_gene: TRBV6-6
len: 15
abundance: -
j_gene: TRBJ2-1
CDR3nt: TGTGCCAGCAGTAGCCGGCCCCAAGGGAGGAGTGAGCAGTTCTTC
CDR3aa: CASSSRPQGRSEQFF

d_gene: -
v_gene: TRBV30
len: 13
abundance: -
j_gene: TRBJ2-2
CDR3nt: TGTGCCTGGAGTGTAACCGGCACCGGGGAGCTGTTTTTT
CDR3aa: CAWSVTGTGELFF

d_gene: -
v_gene: TRBV19
len: 14
abundance: -
j_gene: TRBJ2-7
CDR3nt: TGTGCCAGTAAGTCGGCAGGCGCTACCTACGAGCAGTACTTC
CDR3aa: CASKSAGATYEQYF

d_gene: -
v_gene: TRBV5-1
len: 14
abundance: -
j_gene: TRBJ2-3
CDR3nt: TGCGCCAGCACCCTTTCGGTTAGCACAGATACGCAGTATTTT
CDR3aa: CASTLSVSTDTQYF

d_gene: TRBD2
v_gene: TRBV6-5
len: 15
abundance: -
j_gene: TRBJ2-7
CDR3nt: TGTGCCAGCGTGAAGGGGAGCGGGAGGACGTACGAGCAGTACTTC
CDR3aa: CASVKGSGRTYEQYF

d_gene: -
v_gene: TRBV7-5
len: 15
abundance: -
j_gene: TRBJ2-1
CDR3nt: TGTGCCAGAAGCCCCGGGACCACAGGGGACAATGAGCAGTTCTTC
CDR3aa: CARSPGTTGDNEQFF

d_gene: -
v_gene: TRBV13
len: 15
abundance: few
j_gene: TRBJ1-5
CDR3nt: TGTGCCAGCAGCTTCGGACAGCTCGGAAATCAGCCCCAGCATTTT
CDR3aa: CASSFGQLGNQPQHF

d_gene: TRBD1
v_gene: TRBV27
len: 15
abundance: -
j_gene: TRBJ2-5
CDR3nt: TGTGCCAGCAGTGGTCGACAGGGTCTCCAAGAGACCCAGTACTTC
CDR3aa: CASSGRQGLQETQYF

d_gene: TRBD1
v_gene: TRBV28
len: 17
abundance: once
j_gene: TRBJ1-6
CDR3nt: TGTGCCAGCAGTCTGACCTGGGACAGCCTTCATAATTCACCCCTCCACTTT
CDR3aa: CASSLTWDSLHNSPLHF

d_gene: -
v_gene: TRBV27
len: 15
abundance: once
j_gene: TRBJ1-1
CDR3nt: TGTGCCAGCAGAAAAGCGGCGGCTTTGGGCACTGAAGCTTTCTTT
CDR3aa: CASRKAAALGTEAFF

d_gene: -
v_gene: TRBV2
len: 12
abundance: -
j_gene: TRBJ1-2
CDR3nt: TGTGCCAGCAGTGAACCCGGCTATGGCTACACCTTC
CDR3aa: CASSEPGYGYTF

d_gene: TRBD1
v_gene: TRBV19
len: 14
abundance: -
j_gene: TRBJ1-2
CDR3nt: TGTGCCAGTAGTATAAGGGGACAGGCGGCTGGCTACACCTTC
CDR3aa: CASSIRGQAAGYTF

d_gene: -
v_gene: TRBV2
len: 13
abundance: -
j_gene: TRBJ2-1
CDR3nt: TGTGCCAGTAGGGGTACGCAGTACAATGAGCAGTTCTTC
CDR3aa: CASRGTQYNEQFF

d_gene: -
v_gene: TRBV7-2
len: 13
abundance: -
j_gene: TRBJ2-7
CDR3nt: TGTGCCAGCAGCTTGAGGCCCTCCTACGAGCAGTACTTC
CDR3aa: CASSLRPSYEQYF

d_gene: -
v_gene: TRBV7-9
len: 13
abundance: -
j_gene: TRBJ2-1
CDR3nt: TGTGCCAGCAGCCTGGCAGCGACCGGTGAGCAGTTCTTC
CDR3aa: CASSLAATGEQFF